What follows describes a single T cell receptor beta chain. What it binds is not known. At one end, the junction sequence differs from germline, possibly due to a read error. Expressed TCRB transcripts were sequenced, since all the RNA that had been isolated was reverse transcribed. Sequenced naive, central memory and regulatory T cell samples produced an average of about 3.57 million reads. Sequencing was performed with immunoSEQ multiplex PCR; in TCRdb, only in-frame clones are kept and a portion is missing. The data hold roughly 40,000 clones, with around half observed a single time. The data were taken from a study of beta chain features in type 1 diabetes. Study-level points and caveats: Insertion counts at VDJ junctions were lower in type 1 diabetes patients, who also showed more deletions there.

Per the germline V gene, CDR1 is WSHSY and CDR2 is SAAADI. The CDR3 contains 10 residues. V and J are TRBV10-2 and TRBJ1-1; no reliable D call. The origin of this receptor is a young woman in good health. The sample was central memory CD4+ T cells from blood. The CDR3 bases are TGCGCCAGCAGTAACAGTGAAGCTTTCTTT. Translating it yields CASSNSEAFF.